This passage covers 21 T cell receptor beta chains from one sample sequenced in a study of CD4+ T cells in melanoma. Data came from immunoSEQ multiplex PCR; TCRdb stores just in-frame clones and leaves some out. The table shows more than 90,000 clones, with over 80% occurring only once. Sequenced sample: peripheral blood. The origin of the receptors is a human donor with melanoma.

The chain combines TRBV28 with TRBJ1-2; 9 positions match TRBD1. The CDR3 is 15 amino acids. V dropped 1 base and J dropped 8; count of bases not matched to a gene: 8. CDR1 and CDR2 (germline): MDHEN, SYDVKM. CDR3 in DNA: TGTGCCAGCAGTTTATCCACACAGGGGGCGCGAGGCTACACCTTC. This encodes CASSLSTQGARGYTF.

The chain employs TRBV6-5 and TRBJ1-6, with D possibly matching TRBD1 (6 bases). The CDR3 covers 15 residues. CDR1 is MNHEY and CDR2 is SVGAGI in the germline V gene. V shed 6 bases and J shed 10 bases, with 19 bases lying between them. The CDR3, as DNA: TGTGCCAGCAGCCGGAGGGGCCAGGGGAGCTCACCCCTCCACTTT. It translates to CASSRRGQGSSPLHF.

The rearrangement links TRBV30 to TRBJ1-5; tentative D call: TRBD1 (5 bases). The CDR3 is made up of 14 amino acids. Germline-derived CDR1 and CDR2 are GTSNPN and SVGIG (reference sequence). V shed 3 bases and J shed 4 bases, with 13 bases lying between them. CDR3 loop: CAWSRQGLNQPQHF. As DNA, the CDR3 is TGTGCCTGGAGCCGGCAGGGACTAAATCAGCCCCAGCATTTT.

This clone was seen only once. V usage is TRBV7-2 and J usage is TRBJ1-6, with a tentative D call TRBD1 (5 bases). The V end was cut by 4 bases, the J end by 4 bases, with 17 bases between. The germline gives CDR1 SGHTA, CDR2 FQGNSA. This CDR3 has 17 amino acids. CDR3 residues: CASSSLTANTYNSPLHF. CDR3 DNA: TGTGCCAGCAGCTCGCTGACAGCGAACACGTATAATTCACCCCTCCACTTT.

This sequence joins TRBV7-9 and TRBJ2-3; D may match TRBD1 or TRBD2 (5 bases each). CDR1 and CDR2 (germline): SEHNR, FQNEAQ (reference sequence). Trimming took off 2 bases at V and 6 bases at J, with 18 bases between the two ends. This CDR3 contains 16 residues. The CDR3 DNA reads TGTGCCAGCAGCTTAAGTGGTGTAACAGGAGGCGATACGCAGTATTTT. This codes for CASSLSGVTGGDTQYF.

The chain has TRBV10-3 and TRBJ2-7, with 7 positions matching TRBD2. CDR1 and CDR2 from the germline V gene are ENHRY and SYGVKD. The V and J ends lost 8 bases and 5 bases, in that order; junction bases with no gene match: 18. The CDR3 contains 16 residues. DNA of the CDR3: TGTGCCATCGAAGGAGGGCGGGGGAAACCCCCCCACGAGCAGTACTTC. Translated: CAIEGGRGKPPHEQYF.

The CDR3, as DNA: TGCGCCAGCAGCCAATGGACCGACAACACCGGGGAGCTGTTTTTT. Translated: CASSQWTDNTGELFF. The chain links TRBV4-1 to TRBJ2-2, with no clear D. The germline V gene has CDR1 MGHRA and CDR2 YSYEKL. The CDR3 is 15 amino acids. Trimming removed 2 bases at V and 2 bases at J, with 9 bases between.

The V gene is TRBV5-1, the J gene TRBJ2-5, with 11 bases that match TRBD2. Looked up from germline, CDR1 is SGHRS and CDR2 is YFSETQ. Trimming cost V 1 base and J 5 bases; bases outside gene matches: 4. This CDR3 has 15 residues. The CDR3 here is CASSLSLAGGETQYF. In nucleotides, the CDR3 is TGCGCCAGCAGCTTGTCCCTAGCGGGAGGCGAGACCCAGTACTTC.

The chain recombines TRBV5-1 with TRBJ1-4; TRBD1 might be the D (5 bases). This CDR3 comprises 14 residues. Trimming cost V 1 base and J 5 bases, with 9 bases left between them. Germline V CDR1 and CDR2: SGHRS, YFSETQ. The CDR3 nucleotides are TGCGCCAGCAGCTTGATGGGGACGAATGAAAAACTGTTTTTT. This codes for CASSLMGTNEKLFF.

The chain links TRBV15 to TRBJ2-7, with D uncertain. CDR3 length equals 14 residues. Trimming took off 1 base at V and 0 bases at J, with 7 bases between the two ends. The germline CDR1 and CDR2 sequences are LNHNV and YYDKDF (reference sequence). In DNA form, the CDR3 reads TGTGCCACCAGCAGAGCCATGAGCTCCTACGAGCAGTACTTC. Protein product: CATSRAMSSYEQYF.

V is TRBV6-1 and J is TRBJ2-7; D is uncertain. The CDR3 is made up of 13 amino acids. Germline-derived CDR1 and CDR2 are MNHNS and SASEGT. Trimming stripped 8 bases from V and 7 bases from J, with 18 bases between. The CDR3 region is CASAGRTHYEQYF. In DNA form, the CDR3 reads TGTGCCAGCGCCGGACGGACCCATTATGAGCAGTACTTC.

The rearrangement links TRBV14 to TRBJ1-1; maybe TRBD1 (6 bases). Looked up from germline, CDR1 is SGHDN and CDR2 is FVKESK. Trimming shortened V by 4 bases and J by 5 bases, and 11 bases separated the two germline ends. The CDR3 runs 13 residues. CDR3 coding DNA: TGTGCCAGCAGCCTACAGGGAGGGACTGAAGCTTTCTTT. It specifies CASSLQGGTEAFF.

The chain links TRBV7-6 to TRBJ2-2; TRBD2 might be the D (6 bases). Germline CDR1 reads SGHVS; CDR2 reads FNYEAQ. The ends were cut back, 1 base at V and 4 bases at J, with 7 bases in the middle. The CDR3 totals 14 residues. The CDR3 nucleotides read TGTGCCAGCAGCTTAGGGGGACTCACCGGGGAGCTGTTTTTT. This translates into CASSLGGLTGELFF.

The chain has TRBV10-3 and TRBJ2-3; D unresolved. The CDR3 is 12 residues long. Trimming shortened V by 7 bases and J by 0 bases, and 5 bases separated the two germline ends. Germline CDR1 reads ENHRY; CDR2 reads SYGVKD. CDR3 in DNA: TGTGCCATCATGGACAGCACAGATACGCAGTATTTT. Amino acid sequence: CAIMDSTDTQYF.

This CDR3 is CASSLSVLYNEQFF. DNA for the CDR3: TGTGCCAGCAGCTTGAGTGTCCTATACAATGAGCAGTTCTTC. The chain uses TRBV5-6 and TRBJ2-1; D is unclear. CDR1 SGHDT and CDR2 YYEEEE come from the germline V gene. The CDR3 sequence is 14 residues long. V shed 1 base and J shed 4 bases, with 9 bases lying between them.

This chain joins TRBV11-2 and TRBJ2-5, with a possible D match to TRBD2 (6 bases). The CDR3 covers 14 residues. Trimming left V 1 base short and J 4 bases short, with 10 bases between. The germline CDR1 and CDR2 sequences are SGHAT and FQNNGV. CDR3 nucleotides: TGTGCCAGCAGCTTAGCGACCGGGGGAGAGACCCAGTACTTC. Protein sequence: CASSLATGGETQYF. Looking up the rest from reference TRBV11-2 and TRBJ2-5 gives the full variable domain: EAGVAQSPRYKIIEKRQSVAFWCNPISGHATLYWYQQILGQGPKLLIQFQNNGVVDDSQLPKDRFSAERLKGVDSTLKIQPAKLEDSAVYLCASSLATGGETQYFGPGTRLLVL.

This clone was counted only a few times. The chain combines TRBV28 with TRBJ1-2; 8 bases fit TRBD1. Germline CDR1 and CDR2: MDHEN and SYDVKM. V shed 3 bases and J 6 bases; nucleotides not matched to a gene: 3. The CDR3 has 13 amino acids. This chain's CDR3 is CASSLQGANGYTF. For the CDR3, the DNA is TGTGCCAGCAGTTTGCAGGGGGCGAATGGCTACACCTTC.

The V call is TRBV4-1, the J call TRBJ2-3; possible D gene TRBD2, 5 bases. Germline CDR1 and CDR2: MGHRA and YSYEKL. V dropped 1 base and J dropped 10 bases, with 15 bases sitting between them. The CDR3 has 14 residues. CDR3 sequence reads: CASSQVPLLVAQYF. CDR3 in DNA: TGCGCCAGCAGCCAAGTTCCCCTACTAGTTGCGCAGTATTTT.

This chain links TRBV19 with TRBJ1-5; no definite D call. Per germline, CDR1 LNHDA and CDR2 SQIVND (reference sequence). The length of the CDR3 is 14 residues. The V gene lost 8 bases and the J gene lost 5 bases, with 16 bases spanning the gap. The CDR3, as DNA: TGTGCCAGTTCCGTCCTGGGATTCGATCAGCCCCAGCATTTT. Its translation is CASSVLGFDQPQHF.

The CDR3 DNA follows: TGCGCCAGCAGTCGGGACAGGGTTATCTATGGCTACACCTTC. This sequence encodes CASSRDRVIYGYTF. This sequence joins TRBV5-1 and TRBJ1-2, with 9 bases identical to TRBD1. CDR3 length: 14 residues. From germline, CDR1 is SGHRS and CDR2 YFSETQ. The ends lost 5 bases at V and 4 bases at J; junction bases unmatched: 6. Together with reference TRBV5-1 and TRBJ1-2, the CDR3 gives the full variable domain: KAGVTQTPRYLIKTRGQQVTLSCSPISGHRSVSWYQQTPGQGLQFLFEYFSETQRNKGNFPGRFSGRQFSNSRSEMNVSTLELGDSALYLCASSRDRVIYGYTFGSGTRLTVV.

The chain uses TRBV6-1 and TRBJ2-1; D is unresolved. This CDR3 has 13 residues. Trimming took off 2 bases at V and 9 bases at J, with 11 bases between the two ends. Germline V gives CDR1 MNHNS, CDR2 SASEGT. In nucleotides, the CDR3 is TGTGCCAGCAGTGAATATCGGATGGGTGAGCAGTTCTTC. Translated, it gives CASSEYRMGEQFF.